These T cell receptor beta chains were read from a single sample in a study of blood T cells in healthy people across ages. TCRdb used MiXCR to reprocess the 5' RACE reads, holding one entry per CDR3 protein. The table has more than 500,000 distinct CDR3 sequences, over 25% seen once. This sample also appeared in a second study, on T cells of mothers and their children.

Sequenced material: blood. These receptors were taken from a boy younger than 10 in good health. Each CDR3 is given with its conserved first and last residue. Each record gives: D gene, clone size, V gene, J gene, CDR3 protein, CDR3 DNA. The D gene is left open where the match is weak. The size of a clone is reported for some rows only, either as once, few or many, or as a class for expanded clones.

TRBD1	few	TRBV12-3/TRBV12-4	TRBJ1-4	CASSLTGGGDEKLFF	TGTGCCAGCAGTCTCACAGGGGGAGGGGATGAAAAACTGTTTTTT
TRBD1	.	TRBV4-3	TRBJ2-7	CASSQQTGGSRYEQYF	TGCGCCAGCAGCCAACAGACAGGGGGAAGTCGCTACGAGCAGTACTTC
.	.	TRBV5-1	TRBJ2-5	CTSSLTQRETQYF	TGCACCAGCAGCTTGACCCAAAGGGAGACCCAGTACTTC
.	.	TRBV3-1	TRBJ2-3	CASSQESGTFRDTQYF	TGTGCCAGCAGCCAAGAATCCGGGACCTTCCGAGATACGCAGTATTTT
.	many	TRBV5-5	TRBJ2-1	CASSLGSFGQYRQFF	TGTGCCAGCAGCTTGGGGAGCTTCGGACAGTATAGGCAGTTCTTC
.	.	TRBV2	TRBJ1-5	CASSGGSPNQPQHF	TGTGCCAGCAGTGGCGGCAGCCCCAATCAGCCCCAGCATTTT
.	.	TRBV6-5	TRBJ2-5	CASSRDPRTQYF	TGTGCCAGCAGCCGGGACCCCCGGACCCAGTACTTC
.	.	TRBV10-3	TRBJ2-7	CAISESGGSYEQYF	TGTGCCATCAGTGAGTCTGGCGGTTCCTACGAGCAGTACTTC
.	.	TRBV20-1	TRBJ2-3	CSASSLAGWTDTQYF	TGCAGTGCCTCGTCACTGGCGGGATGGACAGATACGCAGTATTTT
TRBD2	.	TRBV29-1	TRBJ2-1	CSDGKLAGGPSGNEQFF	TGCAGCGACGGGAAACTAGCGGGAGGGCCCTCGGGAAATGAGCAGTTCTTC
.	.	TRBV12-3/TRBV12-4	TRBJ2-4	CASSLNKNIQYF	TGTGCCAGCAGTTTAAACAAAAACATTCAGTACTTC
.	few	TRBV6-6	TRBJ2-7	CASSKTDEQYF	TGTGCCAGCAGTAAGACAGACGAGCAGTACTTC
.	many	TRBV20-1	TRBJ2-7	CSARRGGYSYEQYF	TGCAGTGCTAGAAGAGGGGGTTACTCCTACGAGCAGTACTTC
TRBD2	few	TRBV12-3/TRBV12-4	TRBJ2-5	CASTLGGGQETQYF	TGTGCCAGCACCTTGGGGGGAGGGCAAGAGACCCAGTACTTC
TRBD1	few	TRBV5-1	TRBJ2-5	CASSLEGAPETQYF	TGCGCCAGCAGCTTGGAGGGGGCCCCCGAGACCCAGTACTTC
TRBD2	few	TRBV13	TRBJ2-1	CATRLAGNYNEQFF	TGTGCCACCCGACTAGCGGGAAATTACAATGAGCAGTTCTTC
.	.	TRBV27	TRBJ2-7	CASSPTDRYEQYF	TGTGCCAGCAGCCCGACGGACCGCTACGAGCAGTACTTC
.	.	TRBV2	TRBJ1-2	CASSERPYGYTF	TGTGCCAGCAGTGAGAGGCCCTATGGCTACACCTTC
.	.	TRBV7-2	TRBJ2-5	CASSLARALILEETQYF	TGTGCCAGCAGCTTAGCAAGGGCTTTGATCCTCGAAGAGACCCAGTACTTC
TRBD1	.	TRBV7-2	TRBJ2-1	CASRGSTLTGGSYNEQFF	TGTGCCAGCAGGGGCTCGACCCTGACAGGGGGCTCCTACAATGAGCAGTTCTTC
.	few	TRBV7-9	TRBJ2-3	CASSTHTDTQYF	TGTGCCAGCAGCACCCATACAGATACGCAGTATTTT